This T cell receptor beta chain came from a study of response to subunit inactivated influenza vaccine (dated by TCRdb to the late 2010s). For the study in its entirety: To follow how T cells responded to a trivalent subunit inactivated influenza vaccine, the researchers relied on deep quantitative profiling of the T cell receptor repertoire. The paper as a whole reports these results and caveats: The authors proposed that each seasonal influenza vaccination may bring in only a limited number of new T cells.

Points on this clonotype: Its binding antigen is unknown. There are no base qualities to consult, and no much larger clone falls within one base.

The germline V gene yields KGHSH for CDR1 and LQKENI for CDR2. Spanning cysteine to phenylalanine, the CDR3 consists of 13 amino acids. Only CDR3 DNA is held: 39 bases, read in frame from base 1. V loses 1 base of germline sequence and J loses 5 bases, and the interval between the two ends is 6 bases. Libraries came from RT-PCR. The reads were generated on an Illumina HiSeq 2500. The raw public data were reprocessed by TCRdb itself: fastp quality trimming at Q25, MiXCR clonotype calling, in-frame beta chains only. Identical CDR3 proteins give one entry, which carries the most common genes and DNA. For this sample there are 630,000 or so distinct CDR3 sequences; 15% to 18% appear just once. Of the sample, roughly 12% falls within the top ten clones.

The source was PBMCs from blood, collected approximately 13 days after vaccination. In this chain, TRBV18 is recombined with TRBJ1-5, with no confident D gene call. The TCR originated in a man in his fifties who received an inactivated influenza vaccine. Donor details come from another sample of the same person, matched by shared clones. The sequenced DNA: TGTGCCAGCTCACCACACCGGGATCAGCCCCAGCATTTT. This translates into CASSPHRDQPQHF.